The TCR beta chain described here comes from a study of OX40 agonist ivuxolimab in advanced cancers. Looking at the study overall: Ivuxolimab is a fully human IgG2 antibody that activates OX40 (CD134).

As to this clone: Antigen: not known. Mismatch with germline at one junction end may stem from a read error.

Overall study results and limits: Averaged across samples, CD8+ T cells carried more expanded clones than CD4+ did.

The CDR3 has 12 residues. Germline V gives CDR1 MDHEN, CDR2 SYDVKM. TCRdb's table, derived via immunoSEQ multiplex PCR, lists solely in-frame clones and lacks some. The sample records about 79,000 clones, around 90% being singletons. This material consisted of CD4+ or CD8+ T cells sorted from blood, taken in a trial of the OX40 agonist ivuxolimab. The chain carries TRBV28 and TRBJ2-1, with no clear D. This clonotype originated in an adult with an advanced solid tumor such as melanoma, head and neck, liver or kidney cancer. The CDR3: CASSSIYNGQFF. CDR3 nucleotide sequence: TGTGCCAGCAGTTCGATATACAATGGGCAGTTCTTC.